The 17 T cell receptor beta chains listed next were all sequenced from one sample in a study of T cells in Graves' hyperthyroidism and ophthalmopathy. The CDR3 regions of TCR beta were amplified from RNA transcripts. TCR CDR3 regions were first amplified by RT-PCR with HTBI primers. TCRdb passed the multiplex PCR reads through MiXCR, listing each CDR3 protein once. The sample contains about 610,000 distinct CDR3 sequences, roughly 14% of which appear only once. Sample: blood. These TCRs come from a woman aged 40-49 years with Graves' ophthalmopathy.

V and J are TRBV7-6 and TRBJ1-2, with D uncertain. CDR1 and CDR2 (germline): SGHVS, FNYEAQ. There are 15 residues in the CDR3. Trimming shortened V by 7 bases and J by 8 bases, and 23 bases separated the two germline ends. The CDR3 nucleotides are TGTGCCAGCAATCCAGCGGGTAGGGTCCTTCGCGGCTACACCTTC. This codes for CASNPAGRVLRGYTF.

This clonotype was counted many times. V gene TRBV6-1 combines with J gene TRBJ2-7; maybe TRBD1 (6 bases). Trimming left V 8 bases short and J 12 bases short, with 17 bases between. CDR3 length equals 11 residues. Germline-derived CDR1 and CDR2 are MNHNS and SASEGT. The chain's CDR3 is CASSGQGVPYF. The CDR3 DNA is TGTGCCAGCTCGGGACAAGGCGTACCGTACTTC.

This clonotype has at least ten counts. The chain links TRBV6-5 to TRBJ2-7; TRBD2 aligns across 10 bases. V was clipped by 0 bases and J by 2 bases; unmatched bases: 4. CDR3 length: 16 amino acids. Per germline, CDR1 MNHEY and CDR2 SVGAGI. Here the CDR3 DNA reads TGTGCCAGCAGTTACTCAACTAGCGGGGCAACCTACGAGCAGTACTTC. It yields the protein CASSYSTSGATYEQYF.

Only a few counts were recorded for this clonotype. J is TRBJ2-5 and V is TRBV6-5; D possibly corresponds to TRBD1 (6 bases). The CDR3 totals 15 residues. Germline assignment: CDR1 MNHEY and CDR2 SVGAGI. V lost 0 bases, J lost 5 bases, and 13 bases lay in between. CDR3 in amino acids: CASSYSENREETQYF. CDR3 coding DNA: TGTGCCAGCAGTTACTCGGAAAACAGGGAGGAGACCCAGTACTTC.

This clonotype was counted only a few times. The gene calls are TRBV5-6 and TRBJ2-5, with 14 bases matching TRBD2. CDR1 is SGHDT and CDR2 is YYEEEE in the germline V gene. The CDR3 totals 16 residues. V shed 3 bases, J shed 3 bases, and the junction held 4 bases outside the gene matches. CDR3 protein: CASSSRGLAGEETQYF. In DNA form, the CDR3 reads TGTGCCAGCAGCTCGAGGGGACTAGCGGGAGAAGAGACCCAGTACTTC.

The genes are TRBV7-2 and TRBJ2-2; 8 bases align to TRBD1. The germline gives CDR1 SGHTA, CDR2 FQGNSA. The CDR3 has 15 amino acids. V lost 5 bases and J lost 4; bases outside the gene matches: 6. The chain's CDR3 is CASSPNTGGTGELFF. In nucleotides, the CDR3 is TGTGCCAGCAGCCCTAACACAGGGGGCACCGGGGAGCTGTTTTTT.

This clonotype has just a few counts. In DNA form, the CDR3 reads TGCGCCAGCAGCCAAGGATTTGGGAGACAGGTGTCGTTCCCCGGGGAGCTGTTTTTT. This gives the protein CASSQGFGRQVSFPGELFF. The chain has TRBV4-1 and TRBJ2-2, with D perhaps TRBD1 (6 bases). CDR3 length equals 19 residues. V lost 1 base and J 6 bases, leaving 24 bases between the germline ends. The V gene's germline CDR1 is MGHRA and CDR2 YSYEKL.

This clonotype came up many times. The chain recombines TRBV24-1 with TRBJ1-2; D not certain. The CDR3 loop spans 15 amino acids. Trimming shortened V by 2 bases and J by 7 bases, and 16 bases separated the two germline ends. Germline V CDR1 and CDR2: KGHDR, SFDVKD. The CDR3 loop is CATSDSRYSFGGYTF. The DNA for the CDR3 is TGTGCCACCAGTGATTCCCGGTACTCATTTGGTGGCTACACCTTC.

This clonotype showed up many times. The chain recombines TRBV19 with TRBJ2-2; tentatively, D is TRBD2 (5 bases). Per the germline V gene, CDR1 is LNHDA and CDR2 is SQIVND (reference sequence). This CDR3 comprises 13 residues. V gave up 5 bases and J gave up 7 bases, with 11 bases separating them. Written as DNA, the CDR3 is TGTGCCAGTAGTGAGAGGGTTGACGGGGAGCTGTTTTTT. This translates into CASSERVDGELFF.

This clonotype was picked up many times. The V gene is TRBV6-1, the J gene TRBJ2-7, with D unresolved. Germline CDR1 and CDR2: MNHNS and SASEGT. The ends were cut back, 8 bases at V and 2 bases at J, with 16 bases in the middle. This CDR3 is built from 14 residues. CDR3 sequence (DNA): TGTGCCAGCGGCGTAAGGGATATCGCCTACGAGCAGTACTTC. Translation gives CASGVRDIAYEQYF.

This clonotype was seen repeatedly, ten times or more. The chain carries TRBV20-1 and TRBJ2-7; 7 bases fit TRBD2. This CDR3 has 14 residues. CDR1 and CDR2 (germline): DFQATT, SNEGSKA (reference sequence). V was clipped by 3 bases and J by 2 bases; unmatched bases: 7. The CDR3 DNA sequence: TGCAGTGCTAGTCACCTAGCGGACGCCTACGAGCAGTACTTC. Translating gives CSASHLADAYEQYF.

In its sample, this clonotype was seen many times. This rearrangement joins TRBV6-1 to TRBJ2-2, with D maybe TRBD2 (5 bases). The germline V gene has CDR1 MNHNS and CDR2 SASEGT. The CDR3 is 14 residues long. Trimming removed 4 bases at V and 7 bases at J, with 13 bases between. CDR3 sequence (DNA): TGTGCCAGCAGTGTCGTTAGAGAGGGCGGGGAGCTGTTTTTT. This codes for CASSVVREGGELFF.

This clonotype was seen a handful of times. The chain combines TRBV20-1 with TRBJ1-2; the D gene is possibly TRBD1 (6 bases). Trimming pared 5 bases from V and 7 bases from J, leaving 20 bases between. Germline CDR1 is DFQATT and CDR2 is SNEGSKA (reference sequence). The CDR3 has 14 amino acids. CDR3 loop: CSAEGGGAAPGYTF. The CDR3 bases are TGCAGTGCTGAAGGGGGGGGGGCCGCCCCTGGCTACACCTTC.

This clonotype was detected ten times or more. V is TRBV6-2 or TRBV6-3 and J is TRBJ2-6; D is ambiguous. Germline CDR1 and CDR2: MNHEY and SVGEGT. CDR3 length: 16 residues. V lost 4 bases and J lost 1, with 11 bases in between. For the CDR3, the DNA is TGTGCCAGCAGTTCCCCCGCCACGTCTGGGGCCAACGTCCTGACTTTC. Protein sequence: CASSSPATSGANVLTF.

This clonotype has more than one count but fewer than ten. The chain is built from TRBV5-4 and TRBJ1-2, with D unclear. CDR1 is SGHNT and CDR2 is YYREEE in the germline V gene (reference sequence). The germline V and J ends were trimmed by 0 bases and 6 bases, with 9 bases remaining between them. CDR3 length: 13 residues. Here the CDR3 DNA reads TGTGCCAGCAGCTTGGCTGCTCGGAATGGCTACACCTTC. Translating it yields CASSLAARNGYTF.

This clonotype was recorded at least ten times. The genes are TRBV5-1 and TRBJ1-2; possibly TRBD1 for D (5 bases). Germline values: CDR1 SGHRS, CDR2 YFSETQ. V gave up 4 bases and J gave up 1 base, with 11 bases separating them. The CDR3 loop spans 14 amino acids. The CDR3 region has the DNA TGCGCCAGCAGCCCAGGGACTGATAACTATGGCTACACCTTC. This codes for CASSPGTDNYGYTF.

This clonotype was counted many times. The rearrangement links TRBV6-5 to TRBJ1-1; 8 positions match TRBD1. V was clipped by 2 bases and J by 4 bases; unmatched bases: 6. The CDR3 has 15 residues. CDR1 is MNHEY, CDR2 SVGAGI, per germline. This chain's CDR3 is CASSYRGTGGTEAFF. DNA for the CDR3: TGTGCCAGCAGTTACCGGGGCACAGGGGGCACTGAAGCTTTCTTT.